Presented here are 20 T cell receptor beta chains from one specimen sequenced in a study of blood T cell repertoires in COVID-19. Assay: immunoSEQ multiplex PCR; the TCRdb copy retains only in-frame clones and omits some. The sample consists of about 310,000 clones, about 91% of them appearing once. The specimen was PBMCs or T cells enriched from blood (not recorded which). The receptors here all came from a woman aged 18-29 years who had recovered from COVID-19.

V and J are TRBV16 and TRBJ2-7; D gene ambiguous. The CDR3 consists of 15 residues. Germline assignment: CDR1 KGHSY and CDR2 FQNENV. Between the trimmed V and J ends, which lost 4 bases and 0 bases, there was a span of 13 bases. The CDR3 DNA reads TGTGCCAGCAGCCCTGCCCCCGGTGGCTCCTACGAGCAGTACTTC. Encoded protein: CASSPAPGGSYEQYF.

The chain recombines TRBV4-3 with TRBJ2-1; 7 positions match TRBD2. The germline CDR1 and CDR2 sequences are LGHNA and YSLEER. Losses at the gene ends were 0 bases for V and 5 bases for J; bases not matched to a gene: 10. The CDR3 is 17 residues long. CDR3 DNA sequence: TGCGCCAGCAGCCAAGAATGGGTAAGAGCGGGGCACAATGAGCAGTTCTTC. It yields the protein CASSQEWVRAGHNEQFF.

This clone was seen a single time. This chain connects TRBV14 to TRBJ2-3, with 11 bases aligning to TRBD2. There are 16 residues in the CDR3. V lost 4 bases, J lost 3 bases, and 6 bases stayed unmatched. Germline lookup yields CDR1 SGHDN and CDR2 FVKESK. CDR3 nucleotides: TGTGCCAGCAGCCCCTTACTAGCGGGAGCAACAGATACGCAGTATTTT. This sequence encodes CASSPLLAGATDTQYF.

The V call is TRBV28, the J call TRBJ1-1, with D tentatively TRBD1 (5 bases). The germline V gene encodes CDR1 MDHEN and CDR2 SYDVKM. V was clipped by 8 bases and J by 1 base, with 11 bases between them. The CDR3 sequence is 13 residues long. DNA of the CDR3: TGTGCCAGCTGGGGCCGGCAGAACACTGAAGCTTTCTTT. Translation: CASWGRQNTEAFF.

This clone appeared a few times. V is TRBV9 and J is TRBJ2-1; 9 bases are shared with TRBD2. This CDR3 comprises 19 residues. Looked up from germline, CDR1 is SGDLS and CDR2 is YYNGEE. The ends lost 4 bases at V and 2 bases at J; junction bases unmatched: 16. CDR3: CASSPPGLADRDTYNEQFF. CDR3 DNA sequence: TGTGCCAGCAGCCCCCCGGGACTAGCAGATCGGGACACCTACAATGAGCAGTTCTTC.

The chain carries TRBV7-2 and TRBJ1-2; D is undetermined. The CDR3 length is 13 residues. Per the germline V gene, CDR1 is SGHTA and CDR2 is FQGNSA. V lost 2 bases and J 4 bases, leaving 8 bases between the germline ends. The CDR3 nucleotides are TGTGCCAGCAGCTTATACAATGGCTATGGCTACACCTTC. It translates to CASSLYNGYGYTF. Combining the CDR3 with reference TRBV7-2 and TRBJ1-2 gives the whole variable domain GAGVSQSPSNKVTEKGKDVELRCDPISGHTALYWYRQSLGQGLEFLIYFQGNSAPDKSGLPSDRFSAERTGGSVSTLTIQRTQQEDSAVYLCASSLYNGYGYTFGSGTRLTVV.

This chain joins TRBV19 and TRBJ2-7; TRBD2 matches 7 bases. This CDR3 spans 14 amino acids. The ends lost 2 bases at V and 1 base at J; junction bases unmatched: 2. Germline lookup yields CDR1 LNHDA and CDR2 SQIVND (reference sequence). Written as DNA, the CDR3 is TGTGCCAGTAGTATATCTAGCGGTTCCTACGAGCAGTACTTC. Amino acid sequence: CASSISSGSYEQYF.

This rearrangement joins TRBV4-3 to TRBJ1-4, with a possible D match to TRBD1 (6 bases). The germline V and J ends were trimmed by 0 bases and 1 base, with 9 bases remaining between them. CDR1 is LGHNA, CDR2 YSLEER, per germline. The CDR3 extends over 16 amino acids. The CDR3 here is CASSQDLGGTNEKLFF. In DNA form, the CDR3 reads TGCGCCAGCAGCCAAGATTTAGGGGGAACTAATGAAAAACTGTTTTTT.

V gene TRBV21-1 combines with J gene TRBJ2-1; the table's TRBD1 call for D was not verified on the DNA. TRBV21-1 is reported as a pseudogene. The CDR3 covers 15 residues. For the CDR3, the DNA is TGTGCCAGCAGCAGCAAAAGAAAACAGGGTGTGGAGCAGTTCTTC. Its translation is CASSSKRKQGVEQFF.

This chain connects TRBV6-5 to TRBJ2-7; 9 positions agree with TRBD2. J gave up 2 bases and V 2 bases, and 4 bases lay outside the gene matches. Germline assignment: CDR1 MNHEY and CDR2 SVGAGI. The CDR3 covers 15 residues. The CDR3: CASSYGPSGTYEQYF. The CDR3 coding sequence is TGTGCCAGCAGTTACGGACCTAGCGGGACCTACGAGCAGTACTTC.

This rearrangement joins TRBV11-2 to TRBJ2-7, with D possibly matching TRBD1 (5 bases). Germline CDR1 SGHAT, CDR2 FQNNGV. CDR3 size: 17 residues. V dropped 1 base and J dropped 3 bases, with 19 bases sitting between them. The CDR3 region is CASSLVLGQGSFYEQYF. CDR3 sequence (DNA): TGTGCCAGCAGCTTAGTGTTGGGGCAGGGAAGTTTCTACGAGCAGTACTTC.

This clone was picked up one time. V and J are TRBV19 and TRBJ2-1; 10 bases line up with TRBD2. The CDR3 has 16 amino acids. The trim removed 7 bases at V and 4 bases at J, leaving 10 bases unmatched. Germline V gives CDR1 LNHDA, CDR2 SQIVND (reference sequence). The CDR3 DNA sequence: TGTGCCAGTAAGACCAGCGGGAGGGGCCGTTACAATGAGCAGTTCTTC. Protein: CASKTSGRGRYNEQFF.

In DNA, the CDR3 is TGTGCCAGCAGCCCCCGTCTCGGGGGGGCTGGCTATGGCTACACCTTC. Translation: CASSPRLGGAGYGYTF. V gene TRBV7-9 combines with J gene TRBJ1-2; D possibly corresponds to TRBD1 (6 bases). V gave up 5 bases and J gave up 4 bases, with 20 bases separating them. The CDR3 runs 16 residues. Germline V gene data show CDR1 as SEHNR and CDR2 as FQNEAQ (reference sequence). The variable domain in full, completed from reference TRBV7-9 and TRBJ1-2, reads DTGVSQNPRHKITKRGQNVTFRCDPISEHNRLYWYRQTLGQGPEFLTYFQNEAQLEKSRLLSDRFSAERPKGSFSTLEIQRTEQGDSAMYLCASSPRLGGAGYGYTFGSGTRLTVV.

This chain connects TRBV10-3 to TRBJ1-2, with TRBD1 matching over 8 bases. V was pared by 5 bases and J by 4 bases, with 6 bases of the junction left unmatched. The length of the CDR3 is 14 residues. Germline-derived CDR1 and CDR2 are ENHRY and SYGVKD. The CDR3 protein is CAISQGAVGYGYTF. Written as DNA, the CDR3 is TGTGCCATCAGTCAGGGGGCCGTGGGCTATGGCTACACCTTC.

This chain joins TRBV5-4 and TRBJ2-7, with 8 nucleotides matching TRBD2. In germline, CDR1 is SGHNT, CDR2 YYREEE (reference sequence). The junction had 5 bases not matched to a gene; V was cut back by 0 bases and J by 3 bases. CDR3 length equals 15 residues. The CDR3 region has the DNA TGTGCCAGCAGCTTGGTTCGGGAGGGCCTCTACGAGCAGTACTTC. It translates to CASSLVREGLYEQYF.

The chain uses TRBV19 and TRBJ1-5; a weak D match, TRBD1 (6 bases). V dropped 5 bases and J dropped 5 bases, with 10 bases sitting between them. This CDR3 is 13 amino acids long. Germline CDR1 and CDR2: LNHDA and SQIVND (reference sequence). The CDR3 nucleotides are TGTGCCAGTAGTTCAAACAGGGATCAGCCCCAGCATTTT. Translated, it gives CASSSNRDQPQHF.

The gene calls are TRBV5-1 and TRBJ2-1; 8 bases are a match to TRBD2. The CDR3 consists of 15 residues. J lost 4 bases, V lost 2 bases, and 5 bases had no gene match. Germline values: CDR1 SGHRS, CDR2 YFSETQ. CDR3 sequence reads: CASSFGLAKYNEQFF. CDR3 bases: TGCGCCAGCAGCTTTGGACTAGCAAAGTACAATGAGCAGTTCTTC.

The chain employs TRBV28 and TRBJ2-2; D gene unclear. Looked up from germline, CDR1 is MDHEN and CDR2 is SYDVKM. The V end lost 0 bases, the J end lost 2 bases, and 10 bases lay between the germline ends. This CDR3 spans 16 amino acids. The CDR3 coding sequence is TGTGCCAGCAGTTTATGGGCGGCCGGAAACACCGGGGAGCTGTTTTTT. Its protein is CASSLWAAGNTGELFF.

This chain uses TRBV3-1 (or the pseudogene TRBV3-2) with TRBJ2-5; no reliable D call. V was shortened by 1 base and J by 7 bases, with 16 bases between the two germline ends. Germline lookup yields CDR1 LGHDT and CDR2 YNNKEL (reference sequence). The CDR3 spans 15 residues. The CDR3 DNA reads as TGTGCCAGCAGCCAAGGACTCACTCGGCCGGGGACCCAGTACTTC. Translating it yields CASSQGLTRPGTQYF.

V is TRBV3-1 (or the pseudogene TRBV3-2) and J is TRBJ1-1; 7 bases are shared with TRBD1. The CDR3 length is 14 residues. Per the germline V gene, CDR1 is LGHDT and CDR2 is YNNKEL (reference sequence). Trimming at V came to 2 bases and at J to 0 bases, leaving 0 bases not matched to a gene. The CDR3: CASSQQGVNTEAFF. The CDR3 region has the DNA TGTGCCAGCAGCCAACAGGGGGTGAACACTGAAGCTTTCTTT.